Sequencing of this TCR beta chain was carried out in a study of blood T cell repertoires in COVID-19. Sequencing was performed with immunoSEQ multiplex PCR; in TCRdb, only in-frame clones are kept and a portion is missing. The sample holds roughly 70,000 clones; about 88% are singletons and the top ten take approximately 3.5%. CDR1 is SGHAT, CDR2 FQNNGV, per germline. V was pared by 4 bases and J by 1 base, with 16 bases between. The CDR3 has 16 amino acids. Material for sequencing was peripheral blood. The V gene is TRBV11-2, the J gene TRBJ1-1; D remains ambiguous. This TCR derives from a man aged 65-85 years with acute or convalescent COVID-19. The CDR3 reads CASSSLLGGRNTEAFF. CDR3 coding DNA: TGTGCCAGCAGCTCCCTTCTTGGTGGGCGGAACACTGAAGCTTTCTTT. Combining the CDR3 with reference TRBV11-2 and TRBJ1-1 gives the whole variable domain EAGVAQSPRYKIIEKRQSVAFWCNPISGHATLYWYQQILGQGPKLLIQFQNNGVVDDSQLPKDRFSAERLKGVDSTLKIQPAKLEDSAVYLCASSSLLGGRNTEAFFGQGTRLTVV.